The 20 T cell receptor beta chains listed next were all sequenced from one sample in a study of cytomegalovirus exposure and HLA in healthy donors. The PCR contained 60 Vbeta and 13 Jbeta primers. Libraries were prepared by immunoSEQ multiplex PCR; TCRdb keeps only in-frame clonotypes and omits some of them. The table lists 95,000 or so clones, around 81% of them singletons. Input material: PBMCs. The origin of the receptors is a woman in her sixties or seventies in good health and CMV-seropositive.

The CDR3 DNA reads as TGTGCCAGCAGCTTAGCCGGTGGAATACGCGGCTATGGCTACACCTTC. Residues: CASSLAGGIRGYGYTF. The genes are TRBV7-9 and TRBJ1-2, with D uncertain. CDR3 length equals 16 residues. The V gene's germline CDR1 is SEHNR and CDR2 FQNEAQ (reference sequence). Trimming removed 0 bases at V and 4 bases at J, with 15 bases between. Complete variable domain (other parts from reference TRBV7-9 and TRBJ1-2): DTGVSQNPRHKITKRGQNVTFRCDPISEHNRLYWYRQTLGQGPEFLTYFQNEAQLEKSRLLSDRFSAERPKGSFSTLEIQRTEQGDSAMYLCASSLAGGIRGYGYTFGSGTRLTVV.

The gene calls are TRBV28 and TRBJ1-3; no reliable D call. V was pared by 5 bases and J by 4 bases, with 18 bases between. This CDR3 contains 16 residues. CDR1 and CDR2 (germline): MDHEN, SYDVKM. Here the CDR3 reads CASSLPFLREGNTIYF. The CDR3, as DNA: TGTGCCAGCAGTCTCCCGTTCCTTCGAGAGGGAAACACCATATATTTT.

CDR3 DNA sequence: TGTGCCAGCAGCTCCTCGAGGTCCCACGAGCAGTACTTC. Translation gives CASSSSRSHEQYF. The chain employs TRBV11-2 and TRBJ2-5; unclear D gene. TRBJ2-7 explains the end of the DNA better; the J call may be wrong. CDR1 is SGHAT and CDR2 is FQNNGV in the germline V gene. This CDR3 comprises 13 residues.

As DNA, the CDR3 is TGTGCCAGCAGCGAGAGCGGCGGGGAGCTGTTTTTT. Its translation: CASSESGGELFF. The chain carries TRBV9 and TRBJ2-2; a possible D gene is TRBD2 (5 bases). V dropped 3 bases and J dropped 7 bases, with 7 bases sitting between them. CDR3 length: 12 amino acids. Germline V CDR1 and CDR2: SGDLS, YYNGEE.

The rearrangement links TRBV11-3 to TRBJ2-1, with 8 nucleotides matching TRBD2. The CDR3 spans 14 residues. With 5 bases clipped from V and 9 bases from J, the junction kept 9 bases outside the gene matches. Germline lookup yields CDR1 SGHNT and CDR2 YENEEA. CDR3 nucleotide sequence: TGTGCCAGCAGCCCATCAGCGGGAGTCAGTGAGCAGTTCTTC. Protein sequence: CASSPSAGVSEQFF.

V usage is TRBV19 and J usage is TRBJ2-5; TRBD1 matches at 7 bases. J was trimmed by 6 bases and V by 5 bases; bases with no gene match: 9. The CDR3 length is 14 residues. CDR1 LNHDA and CDR2 SQIVND come from the germline V gene (reference sequence). CDR3 region: CASSAGQVVKTQYF. As DNA, the CDR3 is TGTGCCAGTAGTGCTGGACAGGTAGTGAAGACCCAGTACTTC.

The chain joins TRBV14 to TRBJ2-7, with D unclear. Per germline, CDR1 SGHDN and CDR2 FVKESK. The V end was cut by 1 base, the J end by 1 base, with 8 bases between. The CDR3 has 14 residues. The CDR3 spells CASSQVFQSYEQYF. CDR3 nucleotide sequence: TGTGCCAGCAGCCAAGTATTTCAGTCCTACGAGCAGTACTTC.

This clone was seen once. This chain connects TRBV4-2 to TRBJ2-3; possibly TRBD2 for D (6 bases). Germline values: CDR1 LGHNA, CDR2 YNFKEQ. The CDR3 is made up of 15 amino acids. V lost 0 bases, J lost 2 bases, and 9 bases lay in between. Here the CDR3 reads CASSQDLRDTDTQYF. As DNA, the CDR3 is TGTGCCAGCAGCCAAGATCTGCGGGACACAGATACGCAGTATTTT.

This clone occurred a few times. V is TRBV4-3 and J is TRBJ2-7; TRBD1 is a possible D gene (6 bases). Germline CDR1 is LGHNA and CDR2 is YSLEER. The CDR3 runs 14 residues. Trimming pared 0 bases from V and 6 bases from J, leaving 12 bases between. The CDR3: CASSQDVQGGEQYF. As DNA, the CDR3 is TGCGCCAGCAGCCAAGATGTACAGGGTGGCGAGCAGTACTTC.

The chain employs TRBV7-2 and TRBJ2-3; TRBD1 matches 7 bases. The germline CDR1 and CDR2 sequences are SGHTA and FQGNSA. This CDR3 is built from 14 residues. The V and J ends lost 3 bases and 5 bases, in that order; junction bases with no gene match: 5. The CDR3 is CASSFPGGRDTQYF. In nucleotides, the CDR3 is TGTGCCAGCAGCTTCCCAGGGGGAAGAGATACGCAGTATTTT.

CDR3 loop: CASSSGGYTYEQYF. For the CDR3, the DNA is TGTGCCAGCAGCTCCGGGGGGTATACCTACGAGCAGTACTTC. This chain links TRBV5-5 with TRBJ2-7, with 7 positions matching TRBD2. Losses at the gene ends were 3 bases for V and 2 bases for J; bases not matched to a gene: 5. Germline V lookup: CDR1 SGHKS, CDR2 YYEKEE (reference sequence). This CDR3 spans 14 amino acids.

The rearrangement links TRBV27 to TRBJ1-3; a possible D gene is TRBD1 (5 bases). CDR3 size: 14 residues. Germline loops: CDR1 MNHEY, CDR2 SMNVEV (reference sequence). V dropped 3 bases and J dropped 3 bases, with 9 bases sitting between them. CDR3 bases: TGTGCCAGCAGTTTGTCAGGGAATGGAAACACCATATATTTT. Amino acids: CASSLSGNGNTIYF.

This chain uses TRBV4-1 with TRBJ1-5; D is unclear. Per germline, CDR1 MGHRA and CDR2 YSYEKL. V shed 7 bases and J shed 2 bases, with 15 bases lying between them. The CDR3 consists of 15 residues. The CDR3: CASTSRIGGNQPQHF. The CDR3 nucleotides are TGCGCCAGCACCTCTAGGATAGGCGGCAATCAGCCCCAGCATTTT.

J is TRBJ2-3 and V is TRBV29-1, with 9 bases that match TRBD2. The CDR3 spans 13 residues. CDR1 SQVTM and CDR2 ANQGSEA come from the germline V gene. The J segment lost 3 bases and the V segment lost 3 bases, leaving 1 base of the junction unmatched. The CDR3 loop reads CSVEAGGTDTQYF. DNA of the CDR3: TGCAGCGTTGAGGCGGGAGGGACAGATACGCAGTATTTT.

A single count supports this clone. The CDR3 coding sequence is TGTGCCAGCAGCTTGATGACAGCTTCCTACGAGCAGTACTTC. This translates into CASSLMTASYEQYF. The chain is built from TRBV5-5 and TRBJ2-7, with TRBD1 as a possible D gene (5 bases). This CDR3 has 14 amino acids. Trimming took 1 base from V and 1 from J, leaving 9 bases between them. Germline CDR1 SGHKS, CDR2 YYEKEE (reference sequence).

The genes are TRBV18 and TRBJ1-1, with 7 bases identical to TRBD1. The V segment lost 6 bases and the J segment 1 base; nucleotides outside the gene matches: 8. The CDR3 is 15 amino acids. The germline V gene encodes CDR1 KGHSH and CDR2 LQKENI. The CDR3: CASSLEGTANTEAFF. CDR3 nucleotide sequence: TGTGCCAGCTCCTTGGAGGGGACAGCGAACACTGAAGCTTTCTTT.

The V call is TRBV7-3, the J call TRBJ1-1, with D tentatively TRBD1 (6 bases). Germline V gene lookup returns CDR1 SGHTA and CDR2 FQGTGA. V lost 3 bases to trimming and J lost 0 bases, with 8 bases between them. The CDR3 sequence is 14 residues long. The CDR3 DNA reads TGTGCCAGCAGCTTCAACAGGGTGAACACTGAAGCTTTCTTT. Protein product: CASSFNRVNTEAFF. The whole variable domain, filled in from reference TRBV7-3 and TRBJ1-1, reads GAGVSQTPSNKVTEKGKYVELRCDPISGHTALYWYRQSLGQGPEFLIYFQGTGAADDSGLPNDRFFAVRPEGSVSTLKIQRTERGDSAVYLCASSFNRVNTEAFFGQGTRLTVV.

There are a few counts of this clone. The chain couples TRBV5-1 to TRBJ2-1; possible D gene TRBD2, 6 bases. The CDR3 is made up of 15 amino acids. V gave up 0 bases and J gave up 0 bases, with 7 bases separating them. Germline V gene lookup returns CDR1 SGHRS and CDR2 YFSETQ. The CDR3 here is CASSLDGSSYNEQFF. CDR3 sequence (DNA): TGCGCCAGCAGCTTGGACGGGAGCTCCTACAATGAGCAGTTCTTC.

In this sample, this clone turned up a few times. The chain links TRBV7-9 to TRBJ2-7, with a weak D call TRBD1 (5 bases). The germline V gene has CDR1 SEHNR and CDR2 FQNEAQ (reference sequence). Trimming took off 5 bases at V and 3 bases at J, with 20 bases between the two ends. This CDR3 comprises 16 residues. The CDR3 spells CASSRLWGRDGYEQYF. CDR3 sequence (DNA): TGTGCCAGCAGCCGGCTCTGGGGCAGGGATGGCTACGAGCAGTACTTC.

This chain uses TRBV30 with TRBJ2-3; 9 nucleotides match TRBD2. Germline-derived CDR1 and CDR2 are GTSNPN and SVGIG (reference sequence). This CDR3 is built from 12 residues. CDR3 nucleotides: TGTTCTTTCGCGGGAGGGATAGATACGCAGTATTTT. As protein: CSFAGGIDTQYF.